This TCR beta chain was identified during a study of STAT5B mutations in CD4+ large granular lymphocyte leukemia. Trimming took 4 bases from V and 9 from J, leaving 11 bases between them. There are 13 residues in the CDR3. Germline lookup yields CDR1 SGHKS and CDR2 YYEKEE (reference sequence). Produced via immunoSEQ multiplex PCR; TCRdb's table is partial and in-frame only. The sample shows around 30,000 clones, just under 75% of them seen only once. This sequence was found in a human donor in good health. V gene TRBV5-5 combines with J gene TRBJ1-6; D gene unclear. The specimen sequenced was CD4+ T cells from blood buffy coats. The CDR3 sequence is CASSDTMASPLHF. CDR3 DNA: TGTGCCAGCAGCGATACAATGGCTTCACCCCTCCACTTT.